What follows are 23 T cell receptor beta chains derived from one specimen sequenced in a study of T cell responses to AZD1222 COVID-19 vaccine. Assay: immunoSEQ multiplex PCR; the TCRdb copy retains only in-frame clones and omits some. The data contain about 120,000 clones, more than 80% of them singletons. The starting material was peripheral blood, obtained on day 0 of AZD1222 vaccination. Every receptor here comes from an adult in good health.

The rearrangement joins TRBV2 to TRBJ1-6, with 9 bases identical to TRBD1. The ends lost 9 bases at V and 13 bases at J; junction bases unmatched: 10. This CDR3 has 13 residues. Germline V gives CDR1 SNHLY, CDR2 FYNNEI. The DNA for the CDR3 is TGTGCCAGGTCCAAGGGGACAGGGTCCCCCCTCCACTTT. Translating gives CARSKGTGSPLHF.

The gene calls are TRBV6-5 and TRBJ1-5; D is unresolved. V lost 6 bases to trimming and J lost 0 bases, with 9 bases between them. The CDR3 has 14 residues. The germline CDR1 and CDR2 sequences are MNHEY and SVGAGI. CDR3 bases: TGTGCCAGCAGATGGGCCAATAGCAATCAGCCCCAGCATTTT. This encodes CASRWANSNQPQHF.

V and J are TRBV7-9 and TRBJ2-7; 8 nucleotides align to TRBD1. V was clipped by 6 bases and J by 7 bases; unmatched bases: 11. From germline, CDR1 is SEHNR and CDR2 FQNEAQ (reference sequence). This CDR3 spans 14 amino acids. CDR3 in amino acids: CASSWPGTGDEQYF. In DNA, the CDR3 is TGTGCCAGCAGTTGGCCAGGGACAGGTGATGAGCAGTACTTC.

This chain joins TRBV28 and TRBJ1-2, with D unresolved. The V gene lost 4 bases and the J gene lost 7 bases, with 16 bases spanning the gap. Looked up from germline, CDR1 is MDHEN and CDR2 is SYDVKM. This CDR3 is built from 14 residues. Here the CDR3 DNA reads TGTGCCAGCAGTTCCCAGTATAGACTGGGTGGCTACACCTTC. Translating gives CASSSQYRLGGYTF.

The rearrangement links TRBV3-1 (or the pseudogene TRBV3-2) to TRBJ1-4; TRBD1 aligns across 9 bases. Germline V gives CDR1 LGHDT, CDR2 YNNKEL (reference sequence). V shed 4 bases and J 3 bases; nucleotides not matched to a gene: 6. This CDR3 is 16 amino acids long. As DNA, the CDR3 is TGTGCCAGCAGCCTGGGACAGGGAGCGGCTAATGAAAAACTGTTTTTT. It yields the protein CASSLGQGAANEKLFF.

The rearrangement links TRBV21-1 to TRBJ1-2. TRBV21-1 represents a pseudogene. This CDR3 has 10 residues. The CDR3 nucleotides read TGTGCCAGCAAGGCGGAGGGCTACACCTTC. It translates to CASKAEGYTF.

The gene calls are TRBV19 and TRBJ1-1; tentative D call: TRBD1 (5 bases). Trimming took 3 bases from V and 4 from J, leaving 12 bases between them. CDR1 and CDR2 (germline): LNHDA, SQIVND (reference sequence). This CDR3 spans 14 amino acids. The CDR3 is CASSISGMGTEAFF. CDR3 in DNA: TGTGCCAGTAGTATTTCAGGGATGGGCACTGAAGCTTTCTTT.

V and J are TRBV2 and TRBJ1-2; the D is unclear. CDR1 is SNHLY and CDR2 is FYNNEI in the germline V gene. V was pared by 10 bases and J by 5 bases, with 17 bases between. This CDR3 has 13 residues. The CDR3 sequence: CATRYSTPYGYTF. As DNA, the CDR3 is TGTGCCACGCGCTACTCTACTCCTTATGGCTACACCTTC.

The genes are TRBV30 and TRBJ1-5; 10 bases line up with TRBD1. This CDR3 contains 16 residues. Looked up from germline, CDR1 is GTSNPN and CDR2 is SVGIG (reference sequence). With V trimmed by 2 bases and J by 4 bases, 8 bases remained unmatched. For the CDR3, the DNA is TGTGCCTGGAGTTCAACGCGGACAGGGGGGAATCAGCCCCAGCATTTT. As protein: CAWSSTRTGGNQPQHF.

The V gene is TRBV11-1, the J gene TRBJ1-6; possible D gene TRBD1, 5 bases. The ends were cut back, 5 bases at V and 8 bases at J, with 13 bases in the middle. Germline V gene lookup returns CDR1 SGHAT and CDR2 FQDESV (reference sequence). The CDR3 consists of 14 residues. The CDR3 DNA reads TGTGCCAGCAGCCGCGACAGAGGAGATTCACCCCTCCACTTT. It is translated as CASSRDRGDSPLHF. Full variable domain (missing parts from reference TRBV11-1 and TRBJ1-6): EAEVAQSPRYKITEKSQAVAFWCDPISGHATLYWYRQILGQGPELLVQFQDESVVDDSQLPKDRFSAERLKGVDSTLKIQPAELGDSAMYLCASSRDRGDSPLHFGNGTRLTVT.

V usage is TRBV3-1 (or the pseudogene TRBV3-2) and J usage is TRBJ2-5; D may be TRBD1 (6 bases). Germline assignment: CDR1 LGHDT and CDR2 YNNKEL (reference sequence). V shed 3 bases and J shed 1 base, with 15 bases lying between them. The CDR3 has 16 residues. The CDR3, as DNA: TGTGCCAGCAGCCATTCGACAGGTGTGGCCCAAGAGACCCAGTACTTC. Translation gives CASSHSTGVAQETQYF.

This CDR3 is CASSQDPNSGGYTF. CDR3 nucleotides: TGCGCCAGCAGCCAAGATCCTAATTCAGGGGGCTACACCTTC. This rearrangement joins TRBV4-1 to TRBJ1-2, with D perhaps matching TRBD1 (5 bases). Germline V lookup: CDR1 MGHRA, CDR2 YSYEKL. V was clipped by 0 bases and J by 8 bases, with 13 bases between them. CDR3 length equals 14 residues.

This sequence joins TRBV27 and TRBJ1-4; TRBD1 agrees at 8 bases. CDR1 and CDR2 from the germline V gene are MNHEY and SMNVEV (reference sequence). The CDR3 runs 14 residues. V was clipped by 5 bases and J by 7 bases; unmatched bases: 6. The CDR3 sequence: CASSPGTGSEKLFF. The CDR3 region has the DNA TGTGCCAGCAGTCCCGGGACAGGCAGTGAAAAACTGTTTTTT. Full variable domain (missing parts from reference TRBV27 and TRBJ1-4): EAQVTQNPRYLITVTGKKLTVTCSQNMNHEYMSWYRQDPGLGLRQIYYSMNVEVTDKGDVPEGYKVSRKEKRNFPLILESPSPNQTSLYFCASSPGTGSEKLFFGSGTQLSVL.

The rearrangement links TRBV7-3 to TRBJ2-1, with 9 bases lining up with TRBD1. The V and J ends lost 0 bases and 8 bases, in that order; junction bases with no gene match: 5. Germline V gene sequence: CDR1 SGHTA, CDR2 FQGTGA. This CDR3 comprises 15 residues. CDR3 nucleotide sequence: TGTGCCAGCAGCTTAACGCTGGGACAGGGCCATGAGCAGTTCTTC. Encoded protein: CASSLTLGQGHEQFF.

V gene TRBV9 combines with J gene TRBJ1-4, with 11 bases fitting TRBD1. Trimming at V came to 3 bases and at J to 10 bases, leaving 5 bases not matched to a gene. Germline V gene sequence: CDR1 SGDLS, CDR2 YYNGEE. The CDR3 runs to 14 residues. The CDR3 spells CASSGPGTGGKLFF. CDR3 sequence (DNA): TGTGCCAGCAGCGGACCCGGGACAGGGGGAAAACTGTTTTTT.

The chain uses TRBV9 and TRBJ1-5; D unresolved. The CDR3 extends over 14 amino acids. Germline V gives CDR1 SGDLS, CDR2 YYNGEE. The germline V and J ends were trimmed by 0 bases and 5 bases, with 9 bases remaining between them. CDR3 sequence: CASSVVAEDQPQHF. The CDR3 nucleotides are TGTGCCAGCAGCGTAGTGGCAGAAGATCAGCCCCAGCATTTT.

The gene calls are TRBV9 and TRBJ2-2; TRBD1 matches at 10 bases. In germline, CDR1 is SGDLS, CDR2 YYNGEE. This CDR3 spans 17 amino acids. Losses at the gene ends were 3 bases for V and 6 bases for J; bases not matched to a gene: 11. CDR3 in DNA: TGTGCCAGCAGCGCGTCGACAGGGGGCTGTTATCCCGGGGAGCTGTTTTTT. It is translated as CASSASTGGCYPGELFF.

The CDR3 coding sequence is TGTGCCAGCAGCTTAAGCAGCTATAGCAATCAGCCCCAGCATTTT. Its protein is CASSLSSYSNQPQHF. The chain employs TRBV7-2 and TRBJ1-5; D unclear. Trimming removed 2 bases from V and 0 bases from J, with 8 bases in between. The CDR3 has 15 residues. The germline V gene has CDR1 SGHTA and CDR2 FQGNSA. Filled out from reference TRBV7-2 and TRBJ1-5, the complete variable domain reads GAGVSQSPSNKVTEKGKDVELRCDPISGHTALYWYRQSLGQGLEFLIYFQGNSAPDKSGLPSDRFSAERTGGSVSTLTIQRTQQEDSAVYLCASSLSSYSNQPQHFGDGTRLSIL.

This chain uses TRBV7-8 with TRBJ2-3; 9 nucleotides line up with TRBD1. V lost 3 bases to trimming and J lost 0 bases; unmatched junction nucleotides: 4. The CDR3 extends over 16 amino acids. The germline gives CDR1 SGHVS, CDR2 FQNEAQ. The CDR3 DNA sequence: TGTGCCAGCAGCTTCAAAGGGACAGGGAGCACAGATACGCAGTATTTT. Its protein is CASSFKGTGSTDTQYF.

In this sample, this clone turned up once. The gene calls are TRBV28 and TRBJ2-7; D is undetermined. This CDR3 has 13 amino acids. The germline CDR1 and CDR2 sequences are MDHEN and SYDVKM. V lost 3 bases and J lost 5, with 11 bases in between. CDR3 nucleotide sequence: TGTGCCAGCAGTTTTTCCCTACAAAACGAGCAGTACTTC. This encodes CASSFSLQNEQYF.

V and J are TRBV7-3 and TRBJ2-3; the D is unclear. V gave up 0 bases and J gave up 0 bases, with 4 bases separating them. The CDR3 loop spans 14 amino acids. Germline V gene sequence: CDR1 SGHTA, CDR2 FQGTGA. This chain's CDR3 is CASSLTRSTDTQYF. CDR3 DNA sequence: TGTGCCAGCAGCTTAACCCGGAGCACAGATACGCAGTATTTT. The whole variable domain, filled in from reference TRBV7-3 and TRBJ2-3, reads GAGVSQTPSNKVTEKGKYVELRCDPISGHTALYWYRQSLGQGPEFLIYFQGTGAADDSGLPNDRFFAVRPEGSVSTLKIQRTERGDSAVYLCASSLTRSTDTQYFGPGTRLTVL.

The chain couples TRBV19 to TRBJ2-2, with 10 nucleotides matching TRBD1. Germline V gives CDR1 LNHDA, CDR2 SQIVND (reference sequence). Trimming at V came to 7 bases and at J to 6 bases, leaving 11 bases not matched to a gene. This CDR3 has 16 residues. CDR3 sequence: CASTHSGTGVAGELFF. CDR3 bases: TGTGCCAGTACTCACTCCGGGACAGGGGTGGCCGGGGAGCTGTTTTTT.

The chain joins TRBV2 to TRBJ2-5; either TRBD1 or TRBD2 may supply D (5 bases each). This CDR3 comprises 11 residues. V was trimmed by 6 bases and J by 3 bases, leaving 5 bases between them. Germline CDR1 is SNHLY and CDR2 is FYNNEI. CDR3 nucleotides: TGTGCCAGCAGGGGGGAAGAGACCCAGTACTTC. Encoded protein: CASRGEETQYF.